This T cell receptor (beta chain) appears in the sequencing data of a study of cytomegalovirus exposure and HLA in healthy donors. Whole-study results and caveats: The study recorded about 150 TCR beta chains that were cytomegalovirus-associated.

Germline V gene sequence: CDR1 SGHNT, CDR2 YYREEE (reference sequence). The CDR3 runs to 15 residues. V dropped 0 bases and J dropped 4 bases, with 14 bases sitting between them. This clone is medium-sized by share. Its antigen is unidentified. The study ran its PCR with 60 Vbeta and 13 Jbeta primers. Original processing methods: In a later analysis, roughly 11 million of 75 million to 85 million unique beta chains occurred in at least two donors. Generated by immunoSEQ multiplex PCR, the TCRdb table keeps only in-frame clones and is missing some. The DNA was the basis for D and trimming; V, J and clone size are from that table. The table shows 80,000 to 100,000 clones, with 73% occurring only once.

The V and J genes are TRBV5-4 and TRBJ2-7; D possibly corresponds to TRBD1 (6 bases). The sequence was obtained from a middle-aged man in good health and CMV-seronegative. The sequencing sample was made of PBMCs. The CDR3 protein is CASSLETGTVYEQYF. The CDR3 region has the DNA TGTGCCAGCAGCTTGGAGACAGGAACCGTATACGAGCAGTACTTC.